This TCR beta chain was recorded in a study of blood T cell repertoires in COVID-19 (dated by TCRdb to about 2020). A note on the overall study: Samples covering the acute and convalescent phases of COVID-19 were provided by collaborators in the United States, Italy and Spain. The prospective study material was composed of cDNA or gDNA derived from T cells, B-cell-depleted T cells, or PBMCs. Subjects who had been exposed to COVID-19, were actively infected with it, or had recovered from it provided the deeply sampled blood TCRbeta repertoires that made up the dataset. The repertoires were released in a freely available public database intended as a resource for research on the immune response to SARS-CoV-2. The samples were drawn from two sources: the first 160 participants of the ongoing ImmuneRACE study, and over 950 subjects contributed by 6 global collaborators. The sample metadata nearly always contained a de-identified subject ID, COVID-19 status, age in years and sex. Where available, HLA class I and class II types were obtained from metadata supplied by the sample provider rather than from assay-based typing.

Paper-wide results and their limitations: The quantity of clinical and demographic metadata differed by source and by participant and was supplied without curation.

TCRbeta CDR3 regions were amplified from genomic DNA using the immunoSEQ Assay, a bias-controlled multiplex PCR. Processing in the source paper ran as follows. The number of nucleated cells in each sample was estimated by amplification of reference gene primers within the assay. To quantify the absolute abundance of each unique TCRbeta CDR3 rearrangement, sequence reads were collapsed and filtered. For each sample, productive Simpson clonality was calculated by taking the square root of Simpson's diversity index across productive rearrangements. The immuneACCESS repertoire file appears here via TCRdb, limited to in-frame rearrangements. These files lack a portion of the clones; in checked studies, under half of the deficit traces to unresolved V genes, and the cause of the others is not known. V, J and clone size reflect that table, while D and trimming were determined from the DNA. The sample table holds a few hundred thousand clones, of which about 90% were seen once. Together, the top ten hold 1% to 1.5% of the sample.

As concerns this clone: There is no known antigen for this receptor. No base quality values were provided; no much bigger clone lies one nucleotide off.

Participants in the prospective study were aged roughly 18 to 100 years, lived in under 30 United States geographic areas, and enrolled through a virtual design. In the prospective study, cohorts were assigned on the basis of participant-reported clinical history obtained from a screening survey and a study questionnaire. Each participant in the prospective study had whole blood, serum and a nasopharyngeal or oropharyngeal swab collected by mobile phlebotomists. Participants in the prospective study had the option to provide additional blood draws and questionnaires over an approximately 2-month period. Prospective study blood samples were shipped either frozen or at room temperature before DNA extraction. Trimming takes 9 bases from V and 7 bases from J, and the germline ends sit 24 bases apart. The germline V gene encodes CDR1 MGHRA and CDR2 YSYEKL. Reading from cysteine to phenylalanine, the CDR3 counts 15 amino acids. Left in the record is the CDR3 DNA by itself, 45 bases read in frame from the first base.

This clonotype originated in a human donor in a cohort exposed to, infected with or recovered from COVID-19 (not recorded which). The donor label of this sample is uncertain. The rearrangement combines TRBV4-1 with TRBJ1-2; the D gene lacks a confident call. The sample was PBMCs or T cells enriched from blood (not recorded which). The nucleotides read TGCGCCAGTACCAAAATGTATGACTACCGCCCTGGCTACACCTTC. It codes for CASTKMYDYRPGYTF.